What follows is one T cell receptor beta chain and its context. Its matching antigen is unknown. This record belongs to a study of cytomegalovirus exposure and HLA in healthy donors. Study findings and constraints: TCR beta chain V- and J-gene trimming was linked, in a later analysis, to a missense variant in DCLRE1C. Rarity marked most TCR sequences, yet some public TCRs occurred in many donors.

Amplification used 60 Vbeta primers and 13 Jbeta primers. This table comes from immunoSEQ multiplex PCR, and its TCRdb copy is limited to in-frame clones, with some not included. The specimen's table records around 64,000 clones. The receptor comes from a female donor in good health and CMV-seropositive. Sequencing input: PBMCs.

CDR3 residues: CASSLDRRQGGEKLFF. The CDR3 DNA reads as TGTGCCAGCAGCTTAGACAGACGACAGGGGGGTGAAAAACTGTTTTTT. V and J are TRBV11-2 and TRBJ1-4; 9 nucleotides line up with TRBD1. Trimming cost V 0 bases and J 7 bases; bases outside gene matches: 6. The CDR3 totals 16 residues. CDR1 and CDR2 (germline): SGHAT, FQNNGV.